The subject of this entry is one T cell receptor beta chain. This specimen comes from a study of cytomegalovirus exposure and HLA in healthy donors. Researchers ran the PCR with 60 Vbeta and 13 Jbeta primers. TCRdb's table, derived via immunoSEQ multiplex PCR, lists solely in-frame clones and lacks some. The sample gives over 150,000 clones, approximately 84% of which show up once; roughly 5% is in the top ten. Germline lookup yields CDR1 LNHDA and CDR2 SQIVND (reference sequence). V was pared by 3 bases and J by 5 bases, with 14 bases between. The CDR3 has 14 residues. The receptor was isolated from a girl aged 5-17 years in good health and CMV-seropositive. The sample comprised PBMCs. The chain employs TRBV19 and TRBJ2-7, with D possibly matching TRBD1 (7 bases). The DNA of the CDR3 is TGTGCCAGTAGTATTGTCGGCAGGGGGGACGAGCAGTACTTC. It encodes CASSIVGRGDEQYF.